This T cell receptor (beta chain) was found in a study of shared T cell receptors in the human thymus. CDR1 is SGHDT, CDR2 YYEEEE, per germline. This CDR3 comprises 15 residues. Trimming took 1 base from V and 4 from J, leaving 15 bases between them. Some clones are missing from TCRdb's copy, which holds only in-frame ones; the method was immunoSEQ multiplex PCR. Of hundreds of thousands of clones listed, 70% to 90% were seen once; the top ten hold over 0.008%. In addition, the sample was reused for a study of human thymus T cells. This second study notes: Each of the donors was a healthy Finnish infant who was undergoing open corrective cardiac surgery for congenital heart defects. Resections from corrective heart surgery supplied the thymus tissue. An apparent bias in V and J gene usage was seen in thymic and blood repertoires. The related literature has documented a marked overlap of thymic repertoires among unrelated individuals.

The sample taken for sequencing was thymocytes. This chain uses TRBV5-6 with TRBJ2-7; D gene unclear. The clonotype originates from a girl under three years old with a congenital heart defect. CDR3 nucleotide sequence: TGTGCCAGCAGCTTGATGGCCCACCTTAATTACGAGCAGTACTTC. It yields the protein CASSLMAHLNYEQYF.